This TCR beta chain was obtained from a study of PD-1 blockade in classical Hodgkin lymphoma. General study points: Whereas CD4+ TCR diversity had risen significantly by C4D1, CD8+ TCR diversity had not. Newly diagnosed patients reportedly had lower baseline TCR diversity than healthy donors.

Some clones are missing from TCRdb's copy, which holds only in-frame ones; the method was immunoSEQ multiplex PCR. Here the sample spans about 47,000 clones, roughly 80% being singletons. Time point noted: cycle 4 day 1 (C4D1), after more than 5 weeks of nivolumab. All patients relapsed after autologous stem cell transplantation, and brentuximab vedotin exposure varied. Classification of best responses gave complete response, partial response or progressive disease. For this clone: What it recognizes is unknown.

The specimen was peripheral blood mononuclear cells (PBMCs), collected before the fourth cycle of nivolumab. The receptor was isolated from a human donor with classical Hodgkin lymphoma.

CDR3: CAISEPGGSSSYEQYF. The CDR3, as DNA: TGTGCCATCAGTGAGCCCGGGGGGTCGAGCTCCTACGAGCAGTACTTC. The chain couples TRBV10-3 to TRBJ2-7, with 7 bases aligning to TRBD2. The germline gives CDR1 ENHRY, CDR2 SYGVKD. V lost 2 bases and J lost 0; bases outside the gene matches: 7. The length of the CDR3 is 16 residues.